One sample yielded the 18 T cell receptor beta chains listed below, sequenced in a study of blood T cell repertoires in COVID-19. Repertoires were generated with immunoSEQ multiplex PCR, while TCRdb's copy carries only in-frame clones and drops some. The sample holds 120,000 to 150,000 clones, roughly 86% seen once. Sequences were obtained from peripheral blood. The receptors stem from a human donor in a cohort sampled during active COVID-19.

The rearrangement joins TRBV11-3 to TRBJ2-1, with 10 positions matching TRBD2. Germline lookup yields CDR1 SGHNT and CDR2 YENEEA. The CDR3 consists of 17 residues. J gave up 6 bases and V 5 bases, and 13 bases lay outside the gene matches. CDR3: CASSITSIAGGGNEQFF. The DNA of the CDR3 is TGTGCCAGCAGCATAACTTCCATAGCGGGAGGCGGCAATGAGCAGTTCTTC.

This chain uses TRBV4-2 with TRBJ2-5; 11 bases line up with TRBD2. J lost 5 bases, V lost 1 base, and 9 bases had no gene match. The length of the CDR3 is 17 residues. The germline gives CDR1 LGHNA, CDR2 YNFKEQ. The CDR3 nucleotides are TGTGCCAGCAGCCAAGTGTCTAGCGGGGGGCCCGGGGAGACCCAGTACTTC. Translation: CASSQVSSGGPGETQYF.

V usage is TRBV5-4 and J usage is TRBJ2-5; the match to TRBD2 covers 12 bases. The CDR3 consists of 17 residues. With V trimmed by 4 bases and J by 5 bases, 12 bases remained unmatched. CDR1 and CDR2 from the germline V gene are SGHNT and YYREEE (reference sequence). The CDR3 reads CASSKTSGGTTGETQYF. The CDR3 coding sequence is TGTGCCAGCAGCAAGACTAGCGGGGGCACAACGGGGGAGACCCAGTACTTC.

This clone has only a few counts. The chain uses TRBV5-1 and TRBJ1-1, with D possibly being TRBD1 (6 bases). Looked up from germline, CDR1 is SGHRS and CDR2 is YFSETQ. The length of the CDR3 is 14 residues. V lost 0 bases and J lost 5, with 11 bases in between. CDR3 sequence (DNA): TGCGCCAGCAGCTTGGTGCAGGGGTGGACTGAAGCTTTCTTT. It yields the protein CASSLVQGWTEAFF.

The rearrangement joins TRBV10-2 to TRBJ1-1; tentative D call: TRBD1 (5 bases). V was trimmed by 4 bases and J by 1 base, leaving 10 bases between them. This CDR3 has 14 amino acids. Germline V lookup: CDR1 WSHSY, CDR2 SAAADI. The CDR3 reads CASSGGTWNTEAFF. In DNA form, the CDR3 reads TGCGCCAGCAGTGGGGGCACCTGGAACACTGAAGCTTTCTTT.

The V and J genes are TRBV6-6 and TRBJ1-5, with 7 bases that match TRBD1. The CDR3 is 16 residues long. The germline V gene encodes CDR1 MNHNY and CDR2 SVGAGI (reference sequence). V lost 0 bases to trimming and J lost 6 bases; unmatched junction nucleotides: 8. The CDR3 sequence is CASSYSGTEGSQPQHF. CDR3 coding DNA: TGTGCCAGCAGTTACTCCGGGACAGAGGGTTCTCAGCCCCAGCATTTT.

This clone has more than one count but fewer than ten. The chain recombines TRBV2 with TRBJ1-5; tentatively, D is TRBD1 (5 bases). Germline V lookup: CDR1 SNHLY, CDR2 FYNNEI. V lost 7 bases to trimming and J lost 1 base, with 14 bases between them. The CDR3 spans 15 residues. The CDR3 nucleotides are TGTGCCAGCAATTTGGTCGGGGGAAGCAATCAGCCCCAGCATTTT. It yields the protein CASNLVGGSNQPQHF.

The rearrangement links TRBV5-1 to TRBJ1-6; 9 bases map to TRBD1. Germline CDR1 is SGHRS and CDR2 is YFSETQ. The CDR3 runs 15 residues. V lost 2 bases, J lost 5 bases, and 2 bases stayed unmatched. The CDR3 DNA follows: TGCGCCAGCAGCTTAAGGGACAGGGATAATTCACCCCTCCACTTT. Residues: CASSLRDRDNSPLHF.

CDR3 region: CASSRSGSRYNEQFF. The CDR3 DNA reads as TGTGCCAGCAGCCGGAGCGGGAGTCGCTACAATGAGCAGTTCTTC. The gene calls are TRBV14 and TRBJ2-1, with TRBD2 identical over 8 bases. In germline, CDR1 is SGHDN, CDR2 FVKESK. With 4 bases clipped from V and 3 bases from J, the junction kept 5 bases outside the gene matches. The CDR3 totals 15 residues.

This clone was observed many times. V is TRBV1 and J is TRBJ2-3; the table calls TRBD2, which could not be checked here. TRBV1 corresponds to a pseudogene. The CDR3 sequence is 22 residues long. CDR3 nucleotides: TGCACCAGCAGCCAAGATTCGGAATCGACTAGCGGGAGGGGGGATTTCACAGATACGCAGTATTTT. It translates to CTSSQDSESTSGRGDFTDTQYF.

The chain is built from TRBV11-2 and TRBJ2-3; 7 bases align to TRBD1. CDR3 length equals 15 residues. Germline values: CDR1 SGHAT, CDR2 FQNNGV. V dropped 4 bases and J dropped 4; count of bases not matched to a gene: 8. CDR3 DNA sequence: TGTGCCAGCAGCTCGACAGGGATACGGGCAGATACGCAGTATTTT. This sequence encodes CASSSTGIRADTQYF.

The J gene is TRBJ1-6, the V gene TRBV2; TRBD1 aligns across 11 bases. The germline V gene has CDR1 SNHLY and CDR2 FYNNEI. The CDR3 consists of 17 residues. Germline trimming cut 1 base from V and 9 bases from J; bases unmatched to any gene: 8. This chain's CDR3 is CASSEVRTGGETSPLHF. The DNA of the CDR3 is TGTGCCAGCAGTGAAGTAAGGACAGGGGGCGAGACTTCACCCCTCCACTTT.

The chain has TRBV18 and TRBJ2-4; weak D call: TRBD2 (6 bases). CDR3 length equals 16 residues. CDR1 and CDR2 (germline): KGHSH, LQKENI. Trimming cost V 3 bases and J 0 bases, with 12 bases left between them. The CDR3: CASSPRTGLAKNIQYF. The CDR3 DNA reads as TGTGCCAGCTCACCGCGTACGGGACTAGCCAAAAACATTCAGTACTTC.

The chain is built from TRBV24-1 and TRBJ2-3; 9 bases fit TRBD2. CDR3 length equals 16 residues. CDR1 and CDR2 from the germline V gene are KGHDR and SFDVKD. J lost 4 bases, V lost 2 bases, and 6 bases had no gene match. CDR3 sequence: CATSDSTGLASDTQYF. The CDR3 coding sequence is TGTGCCACCAGTGATTCTACGGGACTAGCATCAGATACGCAGTATTTT.

The chain has TRBV9 and TRBJ2-7; 8 nucleotides match TRBD1. This CDR3 comprises 14 residues. The V segment lost 2 bases and the J segment 4 bases; nucleotides outside the gene matches: 5. Germline assignment: CDR1 SGDLS and CDR2 YYNGEE. CDR3 sequence (DNA): TGTGCCAGCAGCGTTTCAGGGGGCGGTTACGAGCAGTACTTC. Protein product: CASSVSGGGYEQYF.

The chain links TRBV27 to TRBJ2-5; 10 positions match TRBD2. This CDR3 is 16 amino acids long. CDR1 is MNHEY, CDR2 SMNVEV, per germline (reference sequence). Trimming removed 0 bases from V and 4 bases from J; junction bases left unmatched: 5. The CDR3: CASSLSRPSGGETQYF. The CDR3, as DNA: TGTGCCAGCAGTTTATCGCGCCCTAGCGGGGGAGAGACCCAGTACTTC.

The V and J genes are TRBV5-6 and TRBJ2-4; no definite D call. Deletions cut 0 bases from V and 1 base from J, with 8 bases between. In germline, CDR1 is SGHDT, CDR2 YYEEEE. The CDR3 covers 15 residues. The CDR3 DNA is TGTGCCAGCAGCTTGGCCTCAGTCGCCAAAAACATTCAGTACTTC. Translation: CASSLASVAKNIQYF.

The rearrangement uses TRBV19 and TRBJ1-5; a weak D match, TRBD1 (6 bases). V dropped 6 bases and J dropped 3 bases, with 12 bases sitting between them. Germline CDR1 reads LNHDA; CDR2 reads SQIVND (reference sequence). This CDR3 region has 14 residues. CDR3 in DNA: TGTGCCAGTAGGAGGGACACTGACAATCAGCCCCAGCATTTT. Encoded protein: CASRRDTDNQPQHF.